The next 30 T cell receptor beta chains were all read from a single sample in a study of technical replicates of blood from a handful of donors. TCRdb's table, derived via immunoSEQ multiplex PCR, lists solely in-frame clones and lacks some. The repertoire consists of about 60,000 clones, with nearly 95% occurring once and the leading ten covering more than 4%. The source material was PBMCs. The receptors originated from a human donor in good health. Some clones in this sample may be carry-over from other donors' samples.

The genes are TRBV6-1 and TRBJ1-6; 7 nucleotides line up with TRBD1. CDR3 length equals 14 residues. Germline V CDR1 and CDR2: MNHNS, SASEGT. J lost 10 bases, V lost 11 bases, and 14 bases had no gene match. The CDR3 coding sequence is TGTGCCGTACAATCGACAGGGTCAAGCTCACCCCTCCACTTT. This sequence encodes CAVQSTGSSSPLHF.

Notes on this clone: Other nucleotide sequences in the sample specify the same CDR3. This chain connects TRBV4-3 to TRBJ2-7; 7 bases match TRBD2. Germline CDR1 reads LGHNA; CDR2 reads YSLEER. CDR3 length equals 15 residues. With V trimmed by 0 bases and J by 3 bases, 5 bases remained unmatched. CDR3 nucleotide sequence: TGCGCCAGCAGCCAAGATCAGCGGGGCAGCTACGAGCAGTACTTC. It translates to CASSQDQRGSYEQYF.

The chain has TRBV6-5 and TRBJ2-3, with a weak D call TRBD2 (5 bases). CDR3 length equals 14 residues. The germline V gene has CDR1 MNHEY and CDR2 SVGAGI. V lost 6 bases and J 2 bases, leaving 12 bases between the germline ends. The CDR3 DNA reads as TGTGCCAGCAGCCTCGGACTGCCCACAGATACGCAGTATTTT. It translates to CASSLGLPTDTQYF.

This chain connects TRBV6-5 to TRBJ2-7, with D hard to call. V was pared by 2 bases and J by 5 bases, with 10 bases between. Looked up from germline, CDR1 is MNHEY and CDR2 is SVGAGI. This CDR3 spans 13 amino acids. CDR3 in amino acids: CASSYTLNHEQYF. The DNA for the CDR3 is TGTGCCAGCAGTTACACCCTAAACCACGAGCAGTACTTC.

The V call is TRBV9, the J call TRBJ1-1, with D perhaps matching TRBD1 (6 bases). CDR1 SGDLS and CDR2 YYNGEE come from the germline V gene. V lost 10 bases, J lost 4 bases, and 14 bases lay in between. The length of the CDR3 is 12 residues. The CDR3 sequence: CASRGEGTEAFF. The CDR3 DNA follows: TGTGCCTCGAGGGGGGAGGGCACTGAAGCTTTCTTT. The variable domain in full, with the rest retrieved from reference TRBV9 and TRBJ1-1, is DSGVTQTPKHLITATGQRVTLRCSPRSGDLSVYWYQQSLDQGLQFLIQYYNGEERAKGNILERFSAQQFPDLHSELNLSSLELGDSALYFCASRGEGTEAFFGQGTRLTVV.

This CDR3 is CASSWGEGTEAFF. CDR3 nucleotides: TGTGCCAGCAGCTGGGGGGAGGGCACTGAAGCTTTCTTT. This chain joins TRBV7-9 and TRBJ1-1; tentative D call: TRBD1 (5 bases). Per the germline V gene, CDR1 is SEHNR and CDR2 is FQNEAQ (reference sequence). Trimming stripped 4 bases from V and 4 bases from J, with 10 bases between. The length of the CDR3 is 13 residues. Supplemented by reference TRBV7-9 and TRBJ1-1, the full variable domain reads DTGVSQNPRHKITKRGQNVTFRCDPISEHNRLYWYRQTLGQGPEFLTYFQNEAQLEKSRLLSDRFSAERPKGSFSTLEIQRTEQGDSAMYLCASSWGEGTEAFFGQGTRLTVV.

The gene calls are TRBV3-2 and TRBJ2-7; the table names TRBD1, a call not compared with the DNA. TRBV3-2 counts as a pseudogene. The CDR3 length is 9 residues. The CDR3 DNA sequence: TGTGCCAGCCCCAACGAGCAGTACTTC. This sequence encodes CASPNEQYF.

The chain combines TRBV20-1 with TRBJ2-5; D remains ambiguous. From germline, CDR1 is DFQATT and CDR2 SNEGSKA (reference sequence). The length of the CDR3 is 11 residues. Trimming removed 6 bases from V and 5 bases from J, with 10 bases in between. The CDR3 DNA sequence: TGCAGTGCCAAGCTTAGCGAGACCCAGTACTTC. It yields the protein CSAKLSETQYF.

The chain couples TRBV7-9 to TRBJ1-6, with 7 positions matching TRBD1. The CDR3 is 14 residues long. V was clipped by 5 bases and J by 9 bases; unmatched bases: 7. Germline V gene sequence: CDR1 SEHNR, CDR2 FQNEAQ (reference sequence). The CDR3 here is CASSARQGSSPLHF. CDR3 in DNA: TGTGCCAGCAGCGCCCGACAGGGAAGTTCACCCCTCCACTTT.

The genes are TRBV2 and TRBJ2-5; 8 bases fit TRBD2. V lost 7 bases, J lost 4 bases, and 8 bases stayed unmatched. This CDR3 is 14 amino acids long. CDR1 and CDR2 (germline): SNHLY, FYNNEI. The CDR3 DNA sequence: TGTGCCAGCATCCCTCCGGGAGGGCGAGAGACCCAGTACTTC. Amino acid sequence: CASIPPGGRETQYF. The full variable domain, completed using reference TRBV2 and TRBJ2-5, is EPEVTQTPSHQVTQMGQEVILRCVPISNHLYFYWYRQILGQKVEFLVSFYNNEISEKSEIFDDQFSVERPDGSNFTLKIRSTKLEDSAMYFCASIPPGGRETQYFGPGTRLLVL.

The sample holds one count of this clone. The CDR3 DNA follows: TGTGCCAGCAGCCCCCCTTGGGGAGAGAAAAATTCACCCCTCCACTTT. Amino acids: CASSPPWGEKNSPLHF. The chain links TRBV7-9 to TRBJ1-6, with D hard to call. V was clipped by 5 bases and J by 7 bases, with 18 bases between them. This CDR3 contains 16 residues. In germline, CDR1 is SEHNR, CDR2 FQNEAQ (reference sequence).

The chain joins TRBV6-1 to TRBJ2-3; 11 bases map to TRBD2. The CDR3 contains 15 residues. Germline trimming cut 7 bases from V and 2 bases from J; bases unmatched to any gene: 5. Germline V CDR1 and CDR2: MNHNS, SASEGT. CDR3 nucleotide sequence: TGTGCCAGCATTCGACTAGCGGGGCTCACAGATACGCAGTATTTT. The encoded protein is CASIRLAGLTDTQYF.

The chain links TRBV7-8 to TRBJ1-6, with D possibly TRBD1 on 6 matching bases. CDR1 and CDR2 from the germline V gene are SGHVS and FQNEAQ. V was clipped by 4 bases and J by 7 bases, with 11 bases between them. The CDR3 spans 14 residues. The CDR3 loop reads CASSSGTTNSPLHF. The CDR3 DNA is TGTGCCAGCAGCTCCGGGACAACCAATTCACCCCTCCACTTT.

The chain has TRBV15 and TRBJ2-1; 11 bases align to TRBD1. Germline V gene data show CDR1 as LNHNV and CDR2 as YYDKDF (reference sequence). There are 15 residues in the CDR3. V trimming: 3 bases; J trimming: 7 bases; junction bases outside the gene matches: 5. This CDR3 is CATSSGQGAFNEQFF. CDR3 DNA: TGTGCCACCAGCAGTGGACAGGGGGCATTTAATGAGCAGTTCTTC.

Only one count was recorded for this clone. The CDR3 region is CASGQPYGYTF. The CDR3 DNA reads as TGTGCCAGCGGGCAGCCCTATGGCTACACCTTC. The chain recombines TRBV6-5 with TRBJ1-2; D is undetermined. The germline V gene encodes CDR1 MNHEY and CDR2 SVGAGI. This CDR3 is built from 11 residues. Trimming removed 8 bases from V and 4 bases from J, with 8 bases in between.

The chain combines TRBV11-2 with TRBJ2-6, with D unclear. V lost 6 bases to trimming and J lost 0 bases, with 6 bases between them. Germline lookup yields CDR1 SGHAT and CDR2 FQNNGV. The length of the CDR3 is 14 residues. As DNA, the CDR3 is TGTGCCAGCAGGGCAGACTCTGGGGCCAACGTCCTGACTTTC. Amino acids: CASRADSGANVLTF.

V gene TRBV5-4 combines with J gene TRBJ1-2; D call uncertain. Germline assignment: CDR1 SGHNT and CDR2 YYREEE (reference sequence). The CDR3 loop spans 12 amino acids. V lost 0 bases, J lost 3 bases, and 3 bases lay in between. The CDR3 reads CASSLADYGYTF. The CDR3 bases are TGTGCCAGCAGCTTGGCGGACTATGGCTACACCTTC. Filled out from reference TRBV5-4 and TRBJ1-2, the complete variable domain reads ETGVTQSPTHLIKTRGQQVTLRCSSQSGHNTVSWYQQALGQGPQFIFQYYREEENGRGNFPPRFSGLQFPNYSSELNVNALELDDSALYLCASSLADYGYTFGSGTRLTVV.

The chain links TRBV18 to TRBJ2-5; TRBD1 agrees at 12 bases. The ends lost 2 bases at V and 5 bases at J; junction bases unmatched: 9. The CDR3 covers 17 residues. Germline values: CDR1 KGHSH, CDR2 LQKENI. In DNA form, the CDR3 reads TGTGCCAGCTCACCAGACTCGGGACAGGGGGCAGGGGAGACCCAGTACTTC. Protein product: CASSPDSGQGAGETQYF.

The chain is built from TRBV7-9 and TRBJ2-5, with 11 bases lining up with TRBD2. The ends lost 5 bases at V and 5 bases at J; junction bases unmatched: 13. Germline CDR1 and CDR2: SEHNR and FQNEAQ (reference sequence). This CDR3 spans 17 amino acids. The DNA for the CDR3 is TGTGCCAGCAGCAATTATGGGACTAGCGGTTTACGGGAGACCCAGTACTTC. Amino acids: CASSNYGTSGLRETQYF.

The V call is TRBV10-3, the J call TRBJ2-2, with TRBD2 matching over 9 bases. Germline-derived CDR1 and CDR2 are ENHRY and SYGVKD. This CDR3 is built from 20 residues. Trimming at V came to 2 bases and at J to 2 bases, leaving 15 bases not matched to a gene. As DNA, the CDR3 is TGTGCCATCAGTGAGCGGAGGTTGGCTAGCGGGGATATAAACACCGGGGAGCTGTTTTTT. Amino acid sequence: CAISERRLASGDINTGELFF.

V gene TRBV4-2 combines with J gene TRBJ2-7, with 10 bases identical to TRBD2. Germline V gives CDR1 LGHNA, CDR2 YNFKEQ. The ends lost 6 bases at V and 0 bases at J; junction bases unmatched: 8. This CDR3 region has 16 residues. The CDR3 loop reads CASRSQLAGSSYEQYF. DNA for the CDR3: TGTGCCAGCAGGTCACAACTAGCGGGGAGCTCCTACGAGCAGTACTTC.

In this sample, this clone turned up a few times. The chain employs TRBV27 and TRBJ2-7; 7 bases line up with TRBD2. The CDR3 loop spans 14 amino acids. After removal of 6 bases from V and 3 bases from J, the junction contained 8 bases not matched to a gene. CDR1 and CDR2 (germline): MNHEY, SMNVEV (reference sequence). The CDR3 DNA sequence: TGTGCCAGCAGCCGGGGGGAGCGGGGCTACGAGCAGTACTTC. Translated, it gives CASSRGERGYEQYF.

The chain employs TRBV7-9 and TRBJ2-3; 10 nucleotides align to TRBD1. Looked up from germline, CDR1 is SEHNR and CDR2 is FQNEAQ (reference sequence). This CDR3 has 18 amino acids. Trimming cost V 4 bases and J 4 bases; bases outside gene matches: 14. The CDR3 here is CASSSPRDRGFRADTQYF. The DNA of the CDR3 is TGTGCCAGCAGCTCACCCCGGGACAGGGGTTTTCGGGCAGATACGCAGTATTTT.

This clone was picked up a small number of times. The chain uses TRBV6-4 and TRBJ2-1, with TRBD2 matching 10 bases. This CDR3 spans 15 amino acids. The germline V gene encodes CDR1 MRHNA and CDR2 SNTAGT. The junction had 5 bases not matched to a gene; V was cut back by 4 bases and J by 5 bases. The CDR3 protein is CASSVLAGDNNEQFF. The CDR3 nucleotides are TGTGCCAGCAGTGTCCTAGCGGGGGATAACAATGAGCAGTTCTTC.

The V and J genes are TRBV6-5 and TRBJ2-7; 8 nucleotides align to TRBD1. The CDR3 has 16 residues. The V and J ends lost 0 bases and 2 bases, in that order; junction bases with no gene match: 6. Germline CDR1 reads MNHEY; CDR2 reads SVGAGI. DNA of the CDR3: TGTGCCAGCAGTTACTCCGGGACAGGCTTCGCCTACGAGCAGTACTTC. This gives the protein CASSYSGTGFAYEQYF.

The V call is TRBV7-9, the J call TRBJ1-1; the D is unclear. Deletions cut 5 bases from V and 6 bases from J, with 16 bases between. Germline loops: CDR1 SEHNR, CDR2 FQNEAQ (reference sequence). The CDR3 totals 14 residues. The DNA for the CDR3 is TGTGCCAGCAGCCAGATGGGAGGAAACGCTGAAGCTTTCTTT. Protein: CASSQMGGNAEAFF.

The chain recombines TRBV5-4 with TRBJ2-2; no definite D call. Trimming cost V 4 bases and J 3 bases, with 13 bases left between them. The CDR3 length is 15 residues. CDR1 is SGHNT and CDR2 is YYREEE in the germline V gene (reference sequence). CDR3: CASSRLPRDTGELFF. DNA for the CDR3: TGTGCCAGCAGCCGCTTGCCGCGAGACACCGGGGAGCTGTTTTTT.

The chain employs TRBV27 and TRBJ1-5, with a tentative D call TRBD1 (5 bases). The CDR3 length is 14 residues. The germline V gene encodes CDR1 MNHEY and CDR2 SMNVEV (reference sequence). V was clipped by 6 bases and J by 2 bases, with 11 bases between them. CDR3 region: CASSPGDGNQPQHF. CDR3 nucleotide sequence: TGTGCCAGCAGCCCGGGGGATGGCAATCAGCCCCAGCATTTT.

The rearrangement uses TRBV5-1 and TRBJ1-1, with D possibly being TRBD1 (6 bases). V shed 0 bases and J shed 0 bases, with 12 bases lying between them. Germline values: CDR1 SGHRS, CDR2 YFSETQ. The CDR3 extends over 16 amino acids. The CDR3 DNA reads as TGCGCCAGCAGCTTGGGGCCCGGACAGTTGAACACTGAAGCTTTCTTT. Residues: CASSLGPGQLNTEAFF.

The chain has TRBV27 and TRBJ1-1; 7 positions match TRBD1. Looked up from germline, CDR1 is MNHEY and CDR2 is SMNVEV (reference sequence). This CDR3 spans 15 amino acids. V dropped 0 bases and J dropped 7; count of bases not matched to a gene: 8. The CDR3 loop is CASSLSYGTAFEAFF. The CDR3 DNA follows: TGTGCCAGCAGTTTATCGTACGGGACAGCCTTTGAAGCTTTCTTT.